A single sample gave rise to the 7 T cell receptor beta chains below, sequenced in a study of PD-L1 blockade in urothelial cancer (dated by TCRdb to 2016 to 2017). Library method: the immunoSEQ multiplex PCR assay. TCRdb retrieved this table from immuneACCESS and kept in-frame rearrangements only. Not all clones are present; in checked studies, unresolved V genes account for under half, and no reason is known for the remainder. Counted in this sample were around 45,000 clones; around 83% of them appeared once. More than 1.5% of the sample is held by the ten biggest clonotypes. The time point label on this specimen signifies: pretreatment peripheral blood. Sequenced here: PBMCs, sampled around atezolizumab (anti-PD-L1) treatment. The origin of the receptors is a man aged 50 to 60 with urothelial cancer.

The V and J genes are TRBV2 and TRBJ1-1; TRBD1 is a possible D gene (5 bases). The length of the CDR3 is 13 residues. Trimming took off 8 bases at V and 4 bases at J, with 14 bases between the two ends. CDR1 and CDR2 from the germline V gene are SNHLY and FYNNEI. The CDR3 loop reads CASAQGEGTEAFF. The CDR3 DNA reads as TGTGCCAGCGCCCAGGGTGAAGGCACTGAAGCTTTCTTT.

The gene calls are TRBV13 and TRBJ1-1; TRBD1 agrees at 10 bases. The V segment lost 0 bases and the J segment 7 bases; nucleotides outside the gene matches: 11. Germline V gene sequence: CDR1 PRHDT, CDR2 FYEKMQ (reference sequence). The CDR3 covers 17 residues. The CDR3 coding sequence is TGTGCCAGCAGCTTAGGAGGTCCCGGGACAGGGGTCGGTGAAGCTTTCTTT. Translation: CASSLGGPGTGVGEAFF.

The chain carries TRBV5-6 and TRBJ2-2, with 7 bases aligning to TRBD1. V was pared by 5 bases and J by 6 bases, with 4 bases of the junction left unmatched. CDR1 and CDR2 from the germline V gene are SGHDT and YYEEEE. This CDR3 region has 13 residues. The CDR3 DNA is TGTGCCAGCAGTCGACAGGGTCCCGGGGAGCTGTTTTTT. Translated, it gives CASSRQGPGELFF.

The chain recombines TRBV6-1 with TRBJ2-7; 10 nucleotides agree with TRBD1. Germline lookup yields CDR1 MNHNS and CDR2 SASEGT. This CDR3 spans 15 amino acids. V trimming: 4 bases; J trimming: 9 bases; junction bases outside the gene matches: 12. The DNA of the CDR3 is TGTGCCAGCAGTGCCTCCGGGACAGGGGAAGTTCGGCAGTACGTC. Its protein is CASSASGTGEVRQYV.

This chain connects TRBV7-9 to TRBJ2-1, with 12 positions matching TRBD1. CDR3 length: 15 amino acids. J lost 7 bases, V lost 5 bases, and 6 bases had no gene match. The V gene's germline CDR1 is SEHNR and CDR2 FQNEAQ (reference sequence). Written as DNA, the CDR3 is TGTGCCAGCAGCATAGGGACAGGGGGCTTGAATGAGCAGTTCTTC. Translation gives CASSIGTGGLNEQFF.

The V call is TRBV18, the J call TRBJ2-5, with TRBD2 identical over 10 bases. J lost 11 bases, V lost 4 bases, and 7 bases had no gene match. This CDR3 is built from 13 residues. From germline, CDR1 is KGHSH and CDR2 LQKENI. Here the CDR3 DNA reads TGTGCCAGCTCACTGGAGCGGGAGGGCCTTCAGTACTTC. This gives the protein CASSLEREGLQYF. Filled out from reference TRBV18 and TRBJ2-5, the complete variable domain reads NAGVMQNPRHLVRRRGQEARLRCSPMKGHSHVYWYRQLPEEGLKFMVYLQKENIIDESGMPKERFSAEFPKEGPSILRIQQVVRGDSAAYFCASSLEREGLQYFGPGTRLLVL.

CDR3 in DNA: TGTGCCAGCAGCCCGAGACTACGGGGGGAGACCCAGTACTTC. It specifies CASSPRLRGETQYF. The chain has TRBV6-5 and TRBJ2-5; D might be TRBD2 (6 bases). The V and J ends lost 6 bases and 5 bases respectively, with 16 bases between them. This CDR3 spans 14 amino acids. Looked up from germline, CDR1 is MNHEY and CDR2 is SVGAGI.